The T cell receptor (beta chain) described here comes from a study of T cell responses to AZD1222 COVID-19 vaccine. V was shortened by 2 bases and J by 9 bases, with 8 bases between the two germline ends. Looked up from germline, CDR1 is SEHNR and CDR2 is FQNEAQ (reference sequence). There are 12 residues in the CDR3. Data came from immunoSEQ multiplex PCR; TCRdb stores just in-frame clones and leaves some out. The table has some 140,000 clones, approximately 84% seen once. The sequence was collected from an adult in good health. The chain couples TRBV7-9 to TRBJ1-5; possibly TRBD1 for D (5 bases). The material sequenced was peripheral blood, taken on day 0 of AZD1222 vaccination. This chain's CDR3 is CASSLLGAPQHF. Here the CDR3 DNA reads TGTGCCAGCAGCTTACTCGGGGCGCCCCAGCATTTT.